One sample yielded the 9 T cell receptor beta chains listed below, sequenced in a study of regulatory T cells in long-lasting Graves disease. Indicated time point: newly diagnosed GD, antithyroid drugs for less than 3 months. With RNA extracted from PBMCs as input, the TCR library was made. Arm-PCR of CDR3 regions and iRepertoire HTBI primers were the basis on which TCR beta libraries were built. TCRdb ran MiXCR on the multiplex PCR reads and lists one entry per CDR3 protein. Among 420,000 or so distinct CDR3 sequences, about 16% were seen once, and the ten largest hold less than 30%. These data are also associated with another study on T cells in Graves' hyperthyroidism and ophthalmopathy.

The sequencing used peripheral blood mononuclear cells (PBMCs), collected at new diagnosis, from a patient treated with antithyroid drugs. All receptors derive from a woman aged 18-29 years with Graves disease.

CDR3 sequence: CASSLSQGMNYEQYF. As DNA, the CDR3 is TGCGCCAGCAGCTTATCGCAGGGCATGAACTACGAGCAGTACTTC. The chain has TRBV5-1 and TRBJ2-7; tentative D call: TRBD1 (5 bases). Trimming took off 2 bases at V and 3 bases at J, with 15 bases between the two ends. This CDR3 has 15 amino acids. Germline CDR1 is SGHRS and CDR2 is YFSETQ.

The gene calls are TRBV27 and TRBJ1-2; 8 bases are shared with TRBD1. This CDR3 has 17 amino acids. The V and J ends lost 5 bases and 7 bases, in that order; junction bases with no gene match: 18. The germline gives CDR1 MNHEY, CDR2 SMNVEV (reference sequence). In DNA, the CDR3 is TGTGCCAGCAGTCGACAAACACCGACAGGGGTTGTTAGTGGCTACACCTTC. This gives the protein CASSRQTPTGVVSGYTF.

This clonotype was detected only a few times. The rearrangement uses TRBV3-1 and TRBJ1-2; D gene ambiguous. The CDR3 runs to 17 residues. CDR1 is LGHDT, CDR2 YNNKEL, per germline (reference sequence). V lost 0 bases to trimming and J lost 8 bases, with 22 bases between them. The CDR3 DNA is TGTGCCAGCAGCCAAGAAGATGGCTCGCCCCTCCACCGCGGCTACACCTTC. It codes for CASSQEDGSPLHRGYTF.

This clonotype was recorded many times. This chain uses TRBV12-3 or TRBV12-4 with TRBJ1-2; TRBD1 matches at 8 bases. Trimming cost V 7 bases and J 8 bases; bases outside gene matches: 12. The CDR3 length is 14 residues. The CDR3 DNA sequence: TGTGCCAGCACCTTGGGTCAGGGGGCCCACGGCTACACCTTC. It codes for CASTLGQGAHGYTF.

The chain carries TRBV15 and TRBJ2-7; weak D call: TRBD2 (6 bases). The CDR3 runs to 15 residues. Germline V gene sequence: CDR1 LNHNV, CDR2 YYDKDF (reference sequence). Trimming removed 0 bases at V and 0 bases at J, with 9 bases between. CDR3 region: CATSRERDRSYEQYF. The CDR3 DNA reads as TGTGCCACCAGCAGAGAGCGGGACCGCTCCTACGAGCAGTACTTC.

This clonotype was detected ten times or more. The genes are TRBV28 and TRBJ2-7; TRBD2 aligns across 9 bases. The ends lost 6 bases at V and 3 bases at J; junction bases unmatched: 6. Germline V CDR1 and CDR2: MDHEN, SYDVKM. The CDR3 has 14 amino acids. Written as DNA, the CDR3 is TGTGCCAGCAGGTTAGCGGGAGCGAGCTACGAGCAGTACTTC. As protein: CASRLAGASYEQYF. Looking up the rest from reference TRBV28 and TRBJ2-7 gives the full variable domain: DVKVTQSSRYLVKRTGEKVFLECVQDMDHENMFWYRQDPGLGLRLIYFSYDVKMKEKGDIPEGYSVSREKKERFSLILESASTNQTSMYLCASRLAGASYEQYFGPGTRLTVT.

This clonotype was found many times. The chain links TRBV28 to TRBJ2-3; TRBD2 matches at 8 bases. Trimming at V came to 6 bases and at J to 6 bases, leaving 5 bases not matched to a gene. Germline V CDR1 and CDR2: MDHEN, SYDVKM. There are 13 residues in the CDR3. CDR3: CASSYSGADTQYF. CDR3 nucleotides: TGTGCCAGCAGCTATAGCGGGGCGGATACGCAGTATTTT.

This clonotype was observed many times. The chain carries TRBV20-1 and TRBJ2-7; D remains ambiguous. This CDR3 is built from 14 residues. V was pared by 6 bases and J by 3 bases, with 18 bases between. Germline CDR1 reads DFQATT; CDR2 reads SNEGSKA (reference sequence). This chain's CDR3 is CSAPPAPGFYEQYF. CDR3 nucleotides: TGCAGTGCCCCTCCAGCGCCCGGGTTCTACGAGCAGTACTTC.

The rearrangement joins TRBV4-3 to TRBJ2-7; 8 nucleotides align to TRBD1. The CDR3 covers 15 residues. Trimming cost V 1 base and J 0 bases; bases outside gene matches: 2. The V gene's germline CDR1 is LGHNA and CDR2 YSLEER. The CDR3 coding sequence is TGCGCCAGCAGCCAAGCGGGACAGGACTCCTACGAGCAGTACTTC. Encoded protein: CASSQAGQDSYEQYF.